This TCR beta chain was sequenced in a study of T cell responses to AZD1222 COVID-19 vaccine. Study conclusions and caveats: It should be noted that donors were predominantly white British and more often female, and clonal diversity was possibly underestimated. Increased Spike-specific TCR breadth and depth were observed after two AZD1222 doses.

Only in-frame clones appear in the TCRdb table, and some are missing; sequencing was by immunoSEQ multiplex PCR. The table records tens of thousands of clones, 80% to 90% of them present only once. CDR3 length equals 14 residues. Germline loops: CDR1 SGHDT, CDR2 YYEEEE. Germline trimming cut 4 bases from V and 5 bases from J; bases unmatched to any gene: 6. In the case of this clone: Its antigen is as yet unknown.

J is TRBJ1-3 and V is TRBV5-6; TRBD1 matches 7 bases. The receptor was derived from an adult who received the AZD1222 COVID-19 vaccine. The material sequenced was peripheral blood, taken 28 days after the second AZD1222 dose. CDR3 loop: CASSPGQTRNTIYF. CDR3 nucleotide sequence: TGTGCCAGCAGCCCGGGACAGACCCGAAACACCATATATTTT.